These 18 T cell receptor beta chains originate from one sample sequenced in a study of blood T cell repertoires in COVID-19. Libraries were prepared by immunoSEQ multiplex PCR; TCRdb keeps only in-frame clonotypes and omits some of them. Counted here are approximately 69,000 clones, over 80% occurring once; the ten biggest clones make up 1.5% to 2%. Material for sequencing was peripheral blood. Every receptor here comes from a woman in her sixties with acute or convalescent COVID-19.

In DNA form, the CDR3 reads TGTGCCAGCAGCTTATCGGACAGGATAGGCTACGAGCAGTACTTC. Its protein product is CASSLSDRIGYEQYF. J is TRBJ2-7 and V is TRBV7-3; 7 bases match TRBD1. There are 15 residues in the CDR3. The V gene end was trimmed by 2 bases and the J gene end by 3 bases; junction bases not matched to a gene: 7. Germline lookup yields CDR1 SGHTA and CDR2 FQGTGA.

This clone was recorded once. This chain uses TRBV3-1 (or the pseudogene TRBV3-2) with TRBJ1-4, with D perhaps TRBD1 (5 bases). This CDR3 is 16 amino acids long. Trimming removed 0 bases at V and 7 bases at J, with 15 bases between. Germline CDR1 reads LGHDT; CDR2 reads YNNKEL (reference sequence). DNA for the CDR3: TGTGCCAGCAGCCAAGACGTAAGGGGATCGGGTGAAAAACTGTTTTTT. Its protein is CASSQDVRGSGEKLFF.

This chain connects TRBV5-4 to TRBJ2-3; D may be TRBD1 (5 bases). Germline-derived CDR1 and CDR2 are SGHNT and YYREEE (reference sequence). The V end was cut by 3 bases, the J end by 3 bases, with 14 bases between. The CDR3 loop spans 15 amino acids. CDR3 in DNA: TGTGCCAGCAGCTCTTATGGGGCCGAGACAGATACGCAGTATTTT. The encoded protein is CASSSYGAETDTQYF.

The CDR3 DNA sequence: TGTGCCAGCAGTTACTCGCCGACAGGGGGTGGAAACACCATATATTTT. Residues: CASSYSPTGGGNTIYF. The chain uses TRBV6-5 and TRBJ1-3, with 9 bases fitting TRBD1. The V and J ends lost 0 bases and 3 bases, in that order; junction bases with no gene match: 3. Germline CDR1 MNHEY, CDR2 SVGAGI. CDR3 length: 16 residues.

V is TRBV5-5 and J is TRBJ1-3; 8 bases agree with TRBD1. From germline, CDR1 is SGHKS and CDR2 YYEKEE (reference sequence). The length of the CDR3 is 17 residues. The V segment lost 2 bases and the J segment 0 bases; nucleotides outside the gene matches: 7. The CDR3 nucleotides read TGTGCCAGCAGCTTCATGTGGACAGGGAGCTCTGGAAACACCATATATTTT. This codes for CASSFMWTGSSGNTIYF.

This chain joins TRBV15 and TRBJ2-2, with D hard to call. The CDR3 loop spans 17 amino acids. The V gene lost 1 base and the J gene lost 2 bases, with 14 bases spanning the gap. The V gene's germline CDR1 is LNHNV and CDR2 YYDKDF (reference sequence). The CDR3 DNA is TGTGCCACCAGCAGAGCCTTTTCTCTATATAACACCGGGGAGCTGTTTTTT. Amino acids: CATSRAFSLYNTGELFF.

The chain recombines TRBV9 with TRBJ2-3; D is perhaps TRBD1 (5 bases). Trimming removed 0 bases at V and 2 bases at J, with 13 bases between. The CDR3 contains 16 residues. In germline, CDR1 is SGDLS, CDR2 YYNGEE. This chain's CDR3 is CASSVGSRGATDTQYF. The CDR3 bases are TGTGCCAGCAGCGTAGGGAGTAGGGGTGCCACAGATACGCAGTATTTT.

This rearrangement joins TRBV7-2 to TRBJ2-7; 12 nucleotides match TRBD2. Germline V gene data show CDR1 as SGHTA and CDR2 as FQGNSA. The CDR3 covers 15 residues. V lost 6 bases and J lost 6; bases outside the gene matches: 9. DNA of the CDR3: TGTGCCAGCAGGCCCCGACTAGCGGGAGTAGGCGAGCAGTACTTC. Translating gives CASRPRLAGVGEQYF.

The CDR3 sequence is CASSLGGTGNVYEQYF. CDR3 DNA sequence: TGTGCCAGCAGCTTGGGGGGGACAGGGAACGTCTACGAGCAGTACTTC. The genes are TRBV5-4 and TRBJ2-7, with TRBD1 matching over 9 bases. The CDR3 runs 16 residues. The V segment lost 0 bases and the J segment 3 bases; nucleotides outside the gene matches: 7. Germline values: CDR1 SGHNT, CDR2 YYREEE (reference sequence).

The J gene is TRBJ2-3, the V gene TRBV4-1, with a possible D match to TRBD2 (7 bases). CDR1 MGHRA and CDR2 YSYEKL come from the germline V gene. CDR3 length: 15 amino acids. The V and J ends lost 4 bases and 2 bases respectively, with 13 bases between them. This chain's CDR3 is CASSLGGPPTDTQYF. Written as DNA, the CDR3 is TGCGCCAGCAGCCTCGGGGGGCCCCCCACAGATACGCAGTATTTT.

The chain carries TRBV3-1 (or the pseudogene TRBV3-2) and TRBJ2-7, with D perhaps matching TRBD1 (6 bases). The CDR3 has 12 amino acids. Germline assignment: CDR1 LGHDT and CDR2 YNNKEL (reference sequence). V gave up 4 bases and J gave up 4 bases, with 8 bases separating them. The chain's CDR3 is CASSLTGYEQYF. CDR3 sequence (DNA): TGTGCCAGCAGCCTTACAGGGTACGAGCAGTACTTC.

This clone showed up just once. The V gene is TRBV18, the J gene TRBJ1-2; 11 nucleotides match TRBD1. J was trimmed by 8 bases and V by 3 bases; bases with no gene match: 2. The CDR3 has 13 amino acids. CDR1 is KGHSH and CDR2 is LQKENI in the germline V gene. In DNA, the CDR3 is TGTGCCAGCTCACCGGGACAGGGGGGCGGCTACACCTTC. Protein sequence: CASSPGQGGGYTF.

The chain couples TRBV7-8 to TRBJ2-1; a possible D gene is TRBD1 (5 bases). Trimming stripped 6 bases from V and 5 bases from J, with 17 bases between. Germline-derived CDR1 and CDR2 are SGHVS and FQNEAQ. The CDR3 contains 15 residues. The CDR3 protein is CASRADPDRDNEQFF. CDR3 nucleotides: TGTGCCAGCAGGGCCGACCCTGACAGAGACAATGAGCAGTTCTTC.

The rearrangement uses TRBV24-1 and TRBJ1-5, with D possibly TRBD1 on 6 matching bases. This CDR3 comprises 16 residues. The germline CDR1 and CDR2 sequences are KGHDR and SFDVKD. The V end lost 2 bases, the J end lost 1 base, and 11 bases lay between the germline ends. In DNA, the CDR3 is TGTGCCACCAGTGATTATAGCACAGGGAGCAATCAGCCCCAGCATTTT. It encodes CATSDYSTGSNQPQHF.

The V and J genes are TRBV19 and TRBJ2-5; no clear D. Germline V gives CDR1 LNHDA, CDR2 SQIVND (reference sequence). Trimming pared 4 bases from V and 5 bases from J, leaving 8 bases between. The CDR3 runs 12 residues. CDR3 bases: TGTGCCAGTAGTAACGCTAGGGAGACCCAGTACTTC. Its protein is CASSNARETQYF. The full variable domain, its missing parts supplied by reference TRBV19 and TRBJ2-5, is DGGITQSPKYLFRKEGQNVTLSCEQNLNHDAMYWYRQDPGQGLRLIYYSQIVNDFQKGDIAEGYSVSREKKESFPLTVTSAQKNPTAFYLCASSNARETQYFGPGTRLLVL.

The V and J genes are TRBV28 and TRBJ2-7, with D hard to call. The CDR3 totals 12 residues. CDR1 and CDR2 from the germline V gene are MDHEN and SYDVKM. V shed 7 bases and J shed 3 bases, with 10 bases lying between them. The CDR3 region has the DNA TGTGCCAGCACGCAGGATAACTACGAGCAGTACTTC. Its translation is CASTQDNYEQYF.

This clone has only a few counts. This same CDR3 is encoded by further DNA sequences in the sample. The rearrangement links TRBV2 to TRBJ1-5; D remains ambiguous. CDR3 size: 14 residues. V gave up 8 bases and J gave up 0 bases, with 11 bases separating them. Germline V gives CDR1 SNHLY, CDR2 FYNNEI. This chain's CDR3 is CASSRLNSNQPQHF. The CDR3 coding sequence is TGTGCCAGCTCGAGGCTAAATAGCAATCAGCCCCAGCATTTT.

The V call is TRBV10-2, the J call TRBJ1-5; no firm D call. Per germline, CDR1 WSHSY and CDR2 SAAADI. CDR3 length: 13 amino acids. V was cut by 1 base and J by 3 bases, with 4 bases left in between. The CDR3 protein is CASSELINQPQHF. In DNA form, the CDR3 reads TGCGCCAGCAGTGAGTTAATCAATCAGCCCCAGCATTTT.